Below, 16 T cell receptor beta chains from the same sample are listed, as sequenced in a study of radiation and T cells in renal cell carcinoma. Stated time point: blood 2 weeks post-SBRT. Documented treatment: 15 Gy SBRT to primary tumor, nephrectomy 4 weeks later. TCRdb's table, derived via immunoSEQ multiplex PCR, lists solely in-frame clones and lacks some. The table includes about 120,000 clones, over 75% detected once. The material was blood, obtained from a patient whose treatment included radiotherapy and nephrectomy. All receptors derive from a woman aged 55-70 years with renal cell carcinoma.

The CDR3 sequence: CASSGQTGNQETQYF. CDR3 nucleotides: TGTGCCAGTAGTGGTCAGACGGGGAACCAAGAGACCCAGTACTTC. The rearrangement uses TRBV19 and TRBJ2-5; maybe TRBD2 (5 bases). The CDR3 is 15 residues long. Germline V gene data show CDR1 as LNHDA and CDR2 as SQIVND (reference sequence). Trimming removed 5 bases from V and 0 bases from J, with 13 bases in between.

This chain joins TRBV7-2 and TRBJ2-1; 14 bases map to TRBD2. The germline V gene encodes CDR1 SGHTA and CDR2 FQGNSA. The V and J ends lost 4 bases and 13 bases, in that order; junction bases with no gene match: 6. This CDR3 region has 14 residues. This CDR3 is CASSSGLAGGHQFF. CDR3 DNA: TGTGCCAGCAGCTCCGGACTAGCGGGAGGACATCAGTTCTTC.

J is TRBJ2-7 and V is TRBV18; TRBD1 matches at 8 bases. From germline, CDR1 is KGHSH and CDR2 LQKENI. This CDR3 comprises 14 residues. J was trimmed by 2 bases and V by 8 bases; bases with no gene match: 8. The CDR3 loop is CASTYGQGPYEQYF. CDR3 DNA sequence: TGTGCCAGCACCTATGGACAGGGTCCCTACGAGCAGTACTTC. Combining the CDR3 with reference TRBV18 and TRBJ2-7 gives the whole variable domain NAGVMQNPRHLVRRRGQEARLRCSPMKGHSHVYWYRQLPEEGLKFMVYLQKENIIDESGMPKERFSAEFPKEGPSILRIQQVVRGDSAAYFCASTYGQGPYEQYFGPGTRLTVT.

The chain carries TRBV6-6 and TRBJ1-2; D unresolved. Germline V gives CDR1 MNHNY, CDR2 SVGAGI (reference sequence). The V gene lost 4 bases and the J gene lost 2 bases, with 17 bases spanning the gap. The CDR3 runs to 16 residues. The CDR3 region is CASSFLSGGVNYGYTF. CDR3 coding DNA: TGTGCCAGCAGTTTCCTTTCCGGCGGAGTAAACTATGGCTACACCTTC.

This sequence joins TRBV7-9 and TRBJ1-4; no clear D gene. This CDR3 has 14 residues. Deletions cut 5 bases from V and 5 bases from J, with 12 bases between. Per germline, CDR1 SEHNR and CDR2 FQNEAQ (reference sequence). The CDR3 loop is CASSKDPINEKLFF. The DNA for the CDR3 is TGTGCCAGCAGCAAAGATCCGATAAATGAAAAACTGTTTTTT.

This clone has only one observation. CDR3 residues: CAISDEVLKAFF. CDR3 nucleotides: TGTGCCATCAGTGACGAAGTACTAAAAGCTTTCTTT. The chain recombines TRBV10-3 with TRBJ1-1, with D unclear. V was clipped by 3 bases and J by 9 bases, with 11 bases between them. This CDR3 is 12 amino acids long. CDR1 ENHRY and CDR2 SYGVKD come from the germline V gene.

This clone was seen just once. The chain uses TRBV5-6 and TRBJ1-2, with 9 bases matching TRBD1. The V segment lost 4 bases and the J segment 5 bases; nucleotides outside the gene matches: 6. The CDR3 sequence is 14 residues long. Germline loops: CDR1 SGHDT, CDR2 YYEEEE. CDR3 nucleotide sequence: TGTGCCAGCAGCGGACAGGGGCGGGTTTATGGCTACACCTTC. This gives the protein CASSGQGRVYGYTF.

This clone was detected a few times. Other DNA sequences in this specimen translate into the identical CDR3. This chain uses TRBV5-4 with TRBJ1-1, with a weak D call TRBD1 (5 bases). This CDR3 spans 14 amino acids. In germline, CDR1 is SGHNT, CDR2 YYREEE (reference sequence). Trimming pared 0 bases from V and 2 bases from J, leaving 8 bases between. The DNA of the CDR3 is TGTGCCAGCAGCTTGGCCAGGGCTAACACTGAAGCTTTCTTT. This codes for CASSLARANTEAFF.

This CDR3 is CASSLVEREPPGELFF. CDR3 bases: TGTGCCAGCAGCTTAGTGGAGCGGGAACCCCCCGGGGAGCTGTTTTTT. The gene calls are TRBV7-2 and TRBJ2-2, with TRBD2 matching 7 bases. Unmatched junction bases numbered 8, after V lost 1 base and J lost 6 bases. Per the germline V gene, CDR1 is SGHTA and CDR2 is FQGNSA. This CDR3 region has 16 residues.

At least ten counts were recorded for this clone. This rearrangement joins TRBV27 to TRBJ2-5; 8 positions match TRBD2. The ends lost 1 base at V and 2 bases at J; junction bases unmatched: 6. Germline lookup yields CDR1 MNHEY and CDR2 SMNVEV (reference sequence). The CDR3 covers 16 residues. The CDR3 region is CASSLFAGGSQETQYF. CDR3 sequence (DNA): TGTGCCAGCAGTTTATTTGCGGGAGGCTCACAAGAGACCCAGTACTTC.

The gene calls are TRBV19 and TRBJ1-1; D unresolved. The CDR3 has 15 amino acids. V was pared by 0 bases and J by 1 base, with 9 bases between. The germline CDR1 and CDR2 sequences are LNHDA and SQIVND (reference sequence). CDR3 sequence: CASSIDLHENTEAFF. The CDR3 DNA is TGTGCCAGTAGTATAGACCTACACGAGAACACTGAAGCTTTCTTT. The variable domain in full, completed from reference TRBV19 and TRBJ1-1, reads DGGITQSPKYLFRKEGQNVTLSCEQNLNHDAMYWYRQDPGQGLRLIYYSQIVNDFQKGDIAEGYSVSREKKESFPLTVTSAQKNPTAFYLCASSIDLHENTEAFFGQGTRLTVV.

The chain combines TRBV27 with TRBJ1-5, with D tentatively TRBD1 (6 bases). Per germline, CDR1 MNHEY and CDR2 SMNVEV (reference sequence). This CDR3 comprises 14 residues. Trimming left V 4 bases short and J 7 bases short, with 14 bases between. The CDR3 loop reads CASSSEGEGQPQHF. CDR3 bases: TGTGCCAGCAGTTCAGAGGGGGAGGGACAGCCCCAGCATTTT.

The genes are TRBV29-1 and TRBJ1-1, with 7 nucleotides matching TRBD1. CDR1 and CDR2 from the germline V gene are SQVTM and ANQGSEA. V lost 6 bases and J lost 5; bases outside the gene matches: 9. The CDR3 contains 13 residues. The CDR3 DNA reads as TGCAGCGTCCCCCGGGACAGAGAGACTGAAGCTTTCTTT. This codes for CSVPRDRETEAFF.

This clone has only a few counts. This chain uses TRBV2 with TRBJ1-5; D possibly corresponds to TRBD1 (6 bases). The CDR3 loop spans 14 amino acids. With 7 bases removed from V and 6 bases from J, the gap between germline ends came to 16 bases. Germline values: CDR1 SNHLY, CDR2 FYNNEI. CDR3 in DNA: TGTGCCAGCAAGGGGGACGGGGGTCGTCAGCCCCAGCATTTT. Its translation is CASKGDGGRQPQHF.

The chain links TRBV15 to TRBJ1-1, with a possible D match to TRBD1 (5 bases). The germline V and J ends were trimmed by 2 bases and 4 bases, with 20 bases remaining between them. This CDR3 contains 17 residues. CDR1 is LNHNV and CDR2 is YYDKDF in the germline V gene (reference sequence). CDR3 nucleotides: TGTGCCACCAGCAGAAACGAATTACCCCCGGGGGGCACTGAAGCTTTCTTT. Residues: CATSRNELPPGGTEAFF.

The chain is built from TRBV6-5 and TRBJ2-7; TRBD1 might be the D (5 bases). Germline-derived CDR1 and CDR2 are MNHEY and SVGAGI. The CDR3 consists of 13 residues. The V end was cut by 2 bases, the J end by 3 bases, with 8 bases between. The CDR3 is CASSYAQDYEQYF. The DNA for the CDR3 is TGTGCCAGCAGTTACGCACAGGACTACGAGCAGTACTTC.